This section outlines one TCR beta chain sequence together with its context. It lacks a known antigen. No per-base quality is available; no much larger clone lies one base away. These data belong to a study of T cell responses to AZD1222 COVID-19 vaccine (dated by TCRdb to the early 2020s). About the investigation overall: AZD1222 recipients given second doses at about 4 weeks or at about 12 weeks were pooled, since spike-specific TCR depth and breadth were not found to differ between the two schedules. TCR sequencing was performed for over 230 trial participants, of whom roughly 200 were given two doses of AZD1222 and around 25 were given two doses of MenACWY control vaccine. Trial participants were enrolled by age into subgroups of 18-55, 56-69 and 70-plus years, and 148, 28 and 57 TCR-sequenced participants, respectively, were included in these subgroups.

In the germline V gene, CDR1 corresponds to SGHTA and CDR2 to FQGTGA. The CDR3 starts with the cysteine, ends with the phenylalanine, and has 13 residues. The sequence is cut down to CDR3 DNA, 39 bases in frame from base 1. Here V drops 4 bases and J drops 6 bases, and the junction holds 4 bases not matched to any gene. Interpreted using the paper, the time point label stands for: baseline before first vaccination. Samples from vaccinated people were obtained from the UK trials COV001 and COV002, which included a single-blind randomized controlled phase 2/3 trial of AZD1222 (ChAdOx1 nCoV-19) in healthy adults. Trial participant PBMC samples were collected at day 0 and day 28 after the second dose for TCRbeta chain sequencing. The CDR3 regions of human TCRbeta chains were analyzed by immunosequencing. The original methods were these. TCRs in the repertoires were compared against a reference library of SARS-CoV-2-specific TCRs that had been generated with the MIRA antigen-specificity platform. Breadth was defined as the fraction of unique TCRs that were SARS-CoV-2-associated, and depth was defined as the fraction of total T cells that were SARS-CoV-2-associated. Each spike-specific TCR was assigned to its reactive spike region and to a CD4 or CD8 class using the MIRA data. Log10-transformed breadth and depth values were compared by one-way ANOVA with Sidak's multiple comparisons tests. The table was pulled from immuneACCESS by TCRdb, which kept in-frame rearrangements only. Such tables lose some clones; where checked, under half of the loss comes from unresolved V genes, and the rest has no known cause. Clone size and the V and J calls come from that table; the DNA yielded D and trimming. Present in this sample are fewer than 100,000 clones, around 94% of which were seen just once. The top ten clonotypes cover about 12% of the sample.

Here is what the overall study found, with its caveats: Participants were mostly white British, with more females than males. The authors suggested clonal diversity may have been underestimated. Conclusions about previously exposed vaccinees were limited because only a handful of AZD1222 recipients were SARS-CoV-2 seropositive at baseline. The whole spike protein was spanned by vaccine-associated CD4 TCRs, and dominant responses were seen in regions 160-218 and 743-854. After two AZD1222 doses, spike-specific TCR breadth and depth were significantly higher than at day 0 and than in MenACWY recipients. The 56-69-year group was small, and its depth increase did not reach significance, likely because of low power. No day 14 peak-response samples were available, so repertoires were characterized only after the peak T cell response. Epitopes outside the regions mutated in the B.1.351 and B.1.1.7 variants were reportedly recognized by nearly half of the unique spike-specific TCRs.

The V and J genes are TRBV7-3 and TRBJ2-5, and TRBD1 matches 8 of the central bases. Sequenced here: peripheral blood, sampled on day 0 of AZD1222 vaccination. The clonotype comes from an adult in good health. The CDR3 has the sequence CASSSGQGQTQYF. The sequenced DNA is TGTGCCAGCAGCTCTGGACAGGGACAGACCCAGTACTTC.